This note documents a single T cell receptor (beta chain) sequence. Its antigen is unidentified. Primers included in the PCR were 60 Vbeta and 13 Jbeta primers. Some clones are missing from TCRdb's copy, which holds only in-frame ones; the method was immunoSEQ multiplex PCR. This sample has roughly 250,000 clones, with around 66% found just once. The CDR3 spans 14 residues. Germline CDR1 reads SNHLY; CDR2 reads FYNNEI. With 0 bases removed from V and 4 bases from J, the gap between germline ends came to 10 bases. This sample was included in a study of cytomegalovirus exposure and HLA in healthy donors. Study-level information: Around 87 million unique TCRs, all from HLA-typed donors, were included in an early release of the data.

Study observations and caveats: A previous analysis found most TCR beta V segments productive roughly 87% or roughly 30% of the time.

Sequenced sample: PBMCs. The receptor was isolated from a female donor in good health and CMV-seronegative. The V and J genes are TRBV2 and TRBJ2-7; possible D gene TRBD2, 6 bases. Written as DNA, the CDR3 is TGTGCCAGCAGTGAAGCGCGGGGTCGGTACGAGCAGTACTTC. It specifies CASSEARGRYEQYF.